These 11 T cell receptor beta chains were all obtained from the same sample, sequenced in a study of blood T cell repertoires in COVID-19. The repertoire was sequenced with immunoSEQ multiplex PCR; TCRdb's copy has only in-frame clones and lacks some. Of approximately 77,000 clones listed, roughly three quarters are singletons. Sample: peripheral blood. All receptors derive from a man between 65 and 85 years old with active or convalescent COVID-19.

This clone was seen a single time. The chain employs TRBV14 and TRBJ2-5, with no clear D. From germline, CDR1 is SGHDN and CDR2 FVKESK. This CDR3 contains 14 residues. Trimming took off 1 base at V and 1 base at J, with 7 bases between the two ends. CDR3 bases: TGTGCCAGCAGCCAAGTCGTGGCCCAAGAGACCCAGTACTTC. Encoded protein: CASSQVVAQETQYF.

This clone has just a few counts. J is TRBJ1-1 and V is TRBV6-5; tentatively, D is TRBD1 (6 bases). The V and J ends lost 4 bases and 0 bases respectively, with 9 bases between them. CDR3 length: 14 residues. In germline, CDR1 is MNHEY, CDR2 SVGAGI. DNA for the CDR3: TGTGCCAGCAGTTGGGGGCAGTTGAACACTGAAGCTTTCTTT. Protein sequence: CASSWGQLNTEAFF.

As concerns this clone: Additional DNA sequences in this sample encode the identical CDR3. This chain uses TRBV5-1 with TRBJ2-5; D perhaps matches TRBD1 (5 bases). Germline V gene data show CDR1 as SGHRS and CDR2 as YFSETQ. The CDR3 is 14 amino acids. V was cut by 3 bases and J by 2 bases, with 11 bases left in between. CDR3 sequence reads: CASSSTVTQETQYF. Here the CDR3 DNA reads TGCGCCAGCAGCTCGACAGTTACTCAAGAGACCCAGTACTTC.

V usage is TRBV30 and J usage is TRBJ2-7; 7 bases map to TRBD1. Germline loops: CDR1 GTSNPN, CDR2 SVGIG (reference sequence). Losses at the gene ends were 1 base for V and 3 bases for J; bases not matched to a gene: 0. This CDR3 has 12 residues. The CDR3 DNA reads TGTGCCTGGAGTGGACAGGGCTACGAGCAGTACTTC. Translating it yields CAWSGQGYEQYF.

V gene TRBV30 combines with J gene TRBJ2-2; 10 bases map to TRBD1. Germline V gene sequence: CDR1 GTSNPN, CDR2 SVGIG (reference sequence). V shed 4 bases and J 5 bases; nucleotides not matched to a gene: 4. The CDR3 runs 14 residues. The CDR3 loop reads CAWTSGQGTGELFF. CDR3 bases: TGTGCCTGGACCTCGGGACAGGGGACCGGGGAGCTGTTTTTT.

The chain couples TRBV10-3 to TRBJ1-1, with TRBD1 as a possible D gene (5 bases). This CDR3 comprises 13 residues. Germline CDR1 and CDR2: ENHRY and SYGVKD. Trimming took 10 bases from V and 5 from J, leaving 17 bases between them. The CDR3 bases are TGTGCCACAAGGACGGGAGGGGAGACTGAAGCTTTCTTT. Encoded protein: CATRTGGETEAFF.

CDR3 nucleotide sequence: TGTGCCAGCAGCACCTTTAGCGGGGGAGGAGAGACCCAGTACTTC. Protein product: CASSTFSGGGETQYF. The chain links TRBV7-9 to TRBJ2-5; 9 bases line up with TRBD2. CDR3 length: 15 residues. V lost 5 bases, J lost 4 bases, and 8 bases stayed unmatched. Germline-derived CDR1 and CDR2 are SEHNR and FQNEAQ (reference sequence).

V and J are TRBV6-2 or TRBV6-3 and TRBJ1-2, with 8 bases that match TRBD1. Trimming cost V 2 bases and J 1 base; bases outside gene matches: 9. Germline V gene data show CDR1 as MNHEY and CDR2 as SVGEGT. CDR3 length: 17 amino acids. The CDR3 region has the DNA TGTGCCAGCAGTTACCGATTCGACAGGGGTAATAACTATGGCTACACCTTC. Protein sequence: CASSYRFDRGNNYGYTF.

By share, this clone counts as medium-sized (0.01 to 0.1%). This sequence joins TRBV3-1 (or the pseudogene TRBV3-2) and TRBJ2-6; D uncertain. Germline V gene sequence: CDR1 LGHDT, CDR2 YNNKEL (reference sequence). V was shortened by 4 bases and J by 3 bases, with 4 bases between the two germline ends. There are 13 residues in the CDR3. CDR3: CASSPVGANVLTF. CDR3 nucleotide sequence: TGTGCCAGCAGCCCTGTTGGGGCCAACGTCCTGACTTTC.

This chain links TRBV19 with TRBJ2-3; TRBD2 matches at 11 bases. The CDR3 is made up of 17 amino acids. Germline CDR1 is LNHDA and CDR2 is SQIVND (reference sequence). V lost 7 bases and J lost 3; bases outside the gene matches: 12. CDR3 DNA: TGTGCCAGTACCAGGTACCAGACTAGCGGGGAAACAGATACGCAGTATTTT. Its translation is CASTRYQTSGETDTQYF.

The count of this clone is one. The J gene is TRBJ2-3, the V gene TRBV6-5, with D perhaps matching TRBD1 (5 bases). V lost 0 bases, J lost 4 bases, and 14 bases lay in between. This CDR3 has 16 residues. The V gene's germline CDR1 is MNHEY and CDR2 SVGAGI. CDR3 coding DNA: TGTGCCAGCAGTTACTCGTTCCAGGGCACCCCAGATACGCAGTATTTT. It encodes CASSYSFQGTPDTQYF.